This TCR beta chain emerged from a study of blood T cell repertoires in COVID-19. The CDR3 covers 12 residues. CDR1 is LGHDT and CDR2 is YNNKEL in the germline V gene (reference sequence). The V end lost 6 bases, the J end lost 5 bases, and 10 bases lay between the germline ends. The data were produced by immunoSEQ multiplex PCR, yet TCRdb's version contains in-frame clones alone and is incomplete. The data show approximately 190,000 clones, about 83% seen once. The rearrangement joins TRBV3-1 (or the pseudogene TRBV3-2) to TRBJ2-5; D is undetermined. The specimen was peripheral blood. The sequence was obtained from a woman in her 70s with active or convalescent COVID-19. For the CDR3, the DNA is TGTGCCAGCAGGCAGACAAGGGAGACCCAGTACTTC. Protein product: CASRQTRETQYF.